The 4 T cell receptor beta chains below all came from one sample that was sequenced in a study of T cell responses to AZD1222 COVID-19 vaccine. The data were produced by immunoSEQ multiplex PCR, yet TCRdb's version contains in-frame clones alone and is incomplete. Of 45,000 to 55,000 clones detected, around 85% appear once; the ten largest clones hold around 6.5%. The material sequenced was peripheral blood, taken 28 days after the second AZD1222 dose. The receptor source for this set is an adult who received the AZD1222 COVID-19 vaccine.

The rearrangement uses TRBV10-2 and TRBJ2-5, with TRBD2 identical over 13 bases. Germline lookup yields CDR1 WSHSY and CDR2 SAAADI. The CDR3 runs to 15 residues. Losses at the gene ends were 7 bases for V and 2 bases for J; bases not matched to a gene: 4. The CDR3 protein is CASTGLAGAQETQYF. DNA for the CDR3: TGCGCCAGCACCGGACTAGCGGGAGCACAAGAGACCCAGTACTTC.

The chain joins TRBV12-3 or TRBV12-4 to TRBJ2-7; no definite D call. The CDR3 runs 13 residues. The germline V and J ends were trimmed by 1 base and 4 bases, with 8 bases remaining between them. The CDR3 nucleotides read TGTGCCAGCAGTTTAGACCAGCTTTACGAGCAGTACTTC. As protein: CASSLDQLYEQYF.

The chain carries TRBV7-9 and TRBJ1-6, with no clear D. The V end lost 5 bases, the J end lost 3 bases, and 5 bases lay between the germline ends. The CDR3 is made up of 13 amino acids. The germline V gene has CDR1 SEHNR and CDR2 FQNEAQ (reference sequence). The CDR3 DNA follows: TGTGCCAGCAGCGGGGACTATAATTCACCCCTCCACTTT. It is translated as CASSGDYNSPLHF.

This chain uses TRBV19 with TRBJ2-2; 10 bases are shared with TRBD2. Germline loops: CDR1 LNHDA, CDR2 SQIVND (reference sequence). The junction had 6 bases not matched to a gene; V was cut back by 8 bases and J by 3 bases. This CDR3 is 15 amino acids long. CDR3 protein: CASSSSGSDTGELFF. For the CDR3, the DNA is TGTGCCAGTTCCTCTAGCGGGAGCGACACCGGGGAGCTGTTTTTT.